This paragraph reports one T cell receptor (beta chain). The data belong to a study of blood T cell repertoires in COVID-19. Study as a whole: PBMCs, B-cell-depleted T cells, or T cells provided the cDNA or gDNA that made up the material.

The method was immunoSEQ multiplex PCR; TCRdb's version includes in-frame clones alone and lacks a portion of them. Among 200,000 to 250,000 clones listed, 85% to 90% were seen once. Individuals drawn from around 24 US areas were about 18 to 95 years old. Donors were grouped by their self-reported clinical history. With 0 bases removed from V and 4 bases from J, the gap between germline ends came to 6 bases. Germline V gives CDR1 SGHVS, CDR2 FNYEAQ. The CDR3 contains 13 residues. The receptor was isolated from a man aged 25 to 40 who had been exposed to COVID-19. The source material was PBMCs or T cells enriched from blood (not recorded which). The V and J genes are TRBV7-6 and TRBJ2-5; D gene ambiguous. The CDR3 region has the DNA TGTGCCAGCAGCTTAGCGCTACCAGAGACCCAGTACTTC. Translation gives CASSLALPETQYF.